This T cell receptor beta chain was obtained from a study of Ad26.COV2.S vaccination and SARS-CoV-2 variants (dated by TCRdb to about 2021). The study in broad terms: TCRbeta repertoire sequencing served as the tool for gauging how specific and how broad the SARS-CoV-2-reactive T cell receptors were following Ad26.COV2.S vaccination. The TCR-sequenced set comprised approximately 30 samples: some 20 Ad26.COV2.S vaccine recipients, 5 placebo recipients and 8 SARS-CoV-2 convalescent individuals. Study-wide conclusions, independent of this receptor: Higher spike-specific TCR breadth was observed in Ad26.COV2.S recipients than in placebo recipients (P = 0.0014). It was noted by the authors that total T cell responses may have been underestimated by the TCR breadth and depth analyses. Comparable non-spike TCR breadth was observed between vaccine and placebo recipients, consistent with only spike being contained in the vaccine. After vaccination, spike-specific CD8+ and CD4+ T cell responses were reported to show substantial breadth.

Read against the paper, the sample's time point label means: individuals recovered from natural SARS-CoV-2 infection. The immunoSEQ Assay was the method used to sequence TCRbeta CDR3 regions. After extraction, genomic DNA underwent amplification by bias-controlled multiplex PCR, followed by high-throughput sequencing. Per the original workflow: Collapsing and filtering of sequences were performed to quantify the absolute abundance of each unique TCRbeta CDR3 region. T cell fraction was estimated by normalizing TCRbeta template counts to usable DNA, which was measured by amplifying reference genes present in all nucleated cells. Repertoire TCRs were annotated as SARS-CoV-2-specific by exact matching of V gene, CDR3 amino acid sequence and J gene to a known reactive TCR set. The reference SARS-CoV-2 TCR set came from MIRA and was filtered for enrichment in COVID-19-positive ImmuneCODE repertoires, removing public or cross-reactive TCRs. Based on the MIRA antigens, annotated TCRs were further analysed at the level of specific ORF or position within ORF. Breadth was defined as annotated unique rearrangements over total unique productive rearrangements; depth was the summed frequency of those rearrangements. TCR breadth was compared between groups using two-sided Wilcoxon rank-sum tests. TCRdb mirrors the immuneACCESS table, restricted to in-frame sequences. Some clones are absent from its copies; in checked studies, under half trace to an unresolved V gene, and the reason for the others is unknown. The V and J calls and clone size come from that table; D and trimming were worked out from the DNA. Counted in this sample were tens of thousands of clones; about four fifths of them appeared once. The ten largest make up 15% to 20% of the sample.

V gives up 5 bases and J gives up 0 bases, and the segment between their germline ends measures 10 bases. Reading the germline V gene gives CDR1 MDHEN and CDR2 SYDVKM. Measured from the cysteine to the phenylalanine, the CDR3 is 15 residues long. The CDR3 DNA has 45 bases and is translated from base 1. About this clone itself: The antigen it binds to is not known. Base qualities are not recorded, but no much larger clone differs from it by a single base.

The sample consisted of peripheral blood, taken after recovery from COVID-19. In this chain, TRBV28 is recombined with TRBJ1-4; the D gene assignment is ambiguous. This clonotype originated in a human donor who had recovered from COVID-19. This receptor has the CDR3 CASSRTLATNEKLFF. The DNA is TGTGCCAGCAGTAGGACTCTGGCAACTAATGAAAAACTGTTTTTT.